This TCR beta chain stems from a study of T cell responses to AZD1222 COVID-19 vaccine. Broader study findings: It was only after the peak T cell response that any repertoires were sampled.

Worth noting for this clone: Its antigen is not identified. The junction differs from germline at one of its ends, possibly a read error.

Method: immunoSEQ multiplex PCR; TCRdb's copy keeps in-frame clones and lacks some. Among around 170,000 clones, approximately 86% were seen once, and the ten largest hold more than 9%. Pooled together were second doses at about 4 or about 12 weeks. Germline assignment: CDR1 SGHTA and CDR2 FQGTGA. The CDR3 has 17 amino acids. The sample was peripheral blood, taken 28 days after the second AZD1222 dose. The chain couples TRBV7-3 to TRBJ2-3, with TRBD2 identical over 9 bases. This TCR came from an adult who received the AZD1222 COVID-19 vaccine. In DNA, the CDR3 is TGTGCCAGCAGCCTAACCAGTGGCGGGGGGGCGACAGATACGCAGTATTTT. It encodes CASSLTSGGGATDTQYF.